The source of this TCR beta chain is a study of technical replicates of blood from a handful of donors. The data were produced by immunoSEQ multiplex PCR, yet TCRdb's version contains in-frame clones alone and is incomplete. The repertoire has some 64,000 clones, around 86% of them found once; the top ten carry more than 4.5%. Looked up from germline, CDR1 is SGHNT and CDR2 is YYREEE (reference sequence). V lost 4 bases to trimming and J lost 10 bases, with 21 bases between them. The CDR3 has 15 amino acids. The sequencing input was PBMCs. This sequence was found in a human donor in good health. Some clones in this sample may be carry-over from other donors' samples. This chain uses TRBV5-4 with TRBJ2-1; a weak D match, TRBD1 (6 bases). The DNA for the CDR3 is TGTGCCAGCAGCCTCCTCCCGGGACACGTTGAGGAGCAGTTCTTC. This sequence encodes CASSLLPGHVEEQFF.